Listed below are T cell receptor beta chains from one sample, sequenced in a study of T cells in Graves' hyperthyroidism and ophthalmopathy. TCRdb re-derived calls from the multiplex PCR reads in MiXCR, one entry per CDR3 protein. The data show about 590,000 distinct CDR3 sequences, around 16% seen once. Sequenced input: blood. All receptors derive from a woman aged 25 to 39 with Graves' hyperthyroidism. The CDR3 runs from the conserved cysteine through the conserved F or W. The D gene is left open where the match is weak. Clone size appears in some rows only: once, few, many, or a class for an expanded clone.

V gene: TRBV6-2/TRBV6-3; clone size: many; J gene: TRBJ1-2; D gene: NA; CDR3 DNA: TGTGCCAGCAGTTACTCGTACGGAGGGCCGAGCTATGGCTACACCTTC; CDR3 protein: CASSYSYGGPSYGYTF
V gene: TRBV29-1; clone size: few; J gene: TRBJ2-3; D gene: NA; CDR3 DNA: TGCAGCGTTGAAAGGGGCCCGGCGCAGTATTTT; CDR3 protein: CSVERGPAQYF
V gene: TRBV5-6; clone size: NA; J gene: TRBJ1-3; D gene: NA; CDR3 DNA: TGTGCCAGCAGCTTGAACAGGGCCACCTCTGGAAACACCATATATTTT; CDR3 protein: CASSLNRATSGNTIYF
V gene: TRBV27; clone size: few; J gene: TRBJ2-1; D gene: TRBD2; CDR3 DNA: TGTGCCAGCAGTCCCCGACTAGCGGGAGGGCCGCGGAATGAGCAGTTCTTC; CDR3 protein: CASSPRLAGGPRNEQFF
V gene: TRBV24-1; clone size: NA; J gene: TRBJ2-5; D gene: NA; CDR3 DNA: TGTGCCACCAGTGATGCCCCGGGGATAGGGCTTCGTAGGGGAGAGACCCAGTACTTC; CDR3 protein: CATSDAPGIGLRRGETQYF
V gene: TRBV20-1; clone size: many; J gene: TRBJ2-1; D gene: TRBD1; CDR3 DNA: TGCAGTGCAACCGGGACAGGGTCTAACAATGAGCAGTTCTTC; CDR3 protein: CSATGTGSNNEQFF
V gene: TRBV10-3; clone size: many; J gene: TRBJ2-1; D gene: TRBD2; CDR3 DNA: TGTGCCATCGGGGGACTAGCGGGAGTGGGTAATGAGCAGTTCTTC; CDR3 protein: CAIGGLAGVGNEQFF
V gene: TRBV11-2; clone size: few; J gene: TRBJ1-2; D gene: NA; CDR3 DNA: TGTGCCAGCAGCTCCCCGGGGGGGGTCAACTATGGCTACACCTTC; CDR3 protein: CASSSPGGVNYGYTF
V gene: TRBV7-2; clone size: NA; J gene: TRBJ2-2; D gene: TRBD2; CDR3 DNA: TGTGCCAGCAGCTTAGTGGGGACTAGCGTCCCGGCCGGGGAGCTGTTTTTT; CDR3 protein: CASSLVGTSVPAGELFF
V gene: TRBV6-1; clone size: many; J gene: TRBJ2-1; D gene: NA; CDR3 DNA: TGTGCCAGCAGTCGGGGAAATGAGCAGTTCTTC; CDR3 protein: CASSRGNEQFF
V gene: TRBV29-1; clone size: many; J gene: TRBJ2-3; D gene: TRBD2; CDR3 DNA: TGCAGCGTTGAAGTTGGGGGGAGGGCCCCGCCAGATACGCAGTATTTT; CDR3 protein: CSVEVGGRAPPDTQYF
V gene: TRBV5-1; clone size: few; J gene: TRBJ2-5; D gene: TRBD2; CDR3 DNA: TGCGCCAGCAGCTCGGGACTAGCGGGAGAAGAGACCCAGTACTTC; CDR3 protein: CASSSGLAGEETQYF
V gene: TRBV20-1; clone size: many; J gene: TRBJ2-7; D gene: NA; CDR3 DNA: TGCAGTGCTAGACAGGTTAACCACCGGCGGGACATCTACGAGCAGTACTTC; CDR3 protein: CSARQVNHRRDIYEQYF
V gene: TRBV12-3/TRBV12-4; clone size: many; J gene: TRBJ1-1; D gene: NA; CDR3 DNA: TGTGCCAGCAGCGGGACCGACCCGATTGAAGCTTTCTTT; CDR3 protein: CASSGTDPIEAFF
V gene: TRBV15; clone size: NA; J gene: TRBJ1-1; D gene: NA; CDR3 DNA: TGTGCCACCAGCAGACTTATGAACACTGAAGCTTTCTTT; CDR3 protein: CATSRLMNTEAFF
V gene: TRBV27; clone size: few; J gene: TRBJ2-7; D gene: NA; CDR3 DNA: TGTGCCAGCAGTTTAGACGGGGCAAACGAGCAGTACTTC; CDR3 protein: CASSLDGANEQYF
V gene: TRBV4-3; clone size: few; J gene: TRBJ2-3; D gene: TRBD2; CDR3 DNA: TGCGCCAGCAGCCAAGATCGGGGGGGACTAGCTTGGGTAGATACGCAGTATTTT; CDR3 protein: CASSQDRGGLAWVDTQYF
V gene: TRBV6-1; clone size: many; J gene: TRBJ2-2; D gene: TRBD2; CDR3 DNA: TGTGCCAGCAGAATCCACCCTAGCGGGAGGATCACCGGGGAGCTGTTTTTT; CDR3 protein: CASRIHPSGRITGELFF